Each of the 28 T cell receptor beta chains below was sequenced from the same sample in a study of blood T cell repertoires in COVID-19. The repertoire was sequenced with immunoSEQ multiplex PCR; TCRdb's copy has only in-frame clones and lacks some. The repertoire holds around 270,000 clones, with approximately 90% as singletons. The source material was peripheral blood. The source is a middle-aged man with acute or convalescent COVID-19.

The chain combines TRBV6-2 or TRBV6-3 with TRBJ2-1, with TRBD2 matching 9 bases. CDR1 and CDR2 from the germline V gene are MNHEY and SVGEGT. Trimming at V came to 5 bases and at J to 5 bases, leaving 7 bases not matched to a gene. The CDR3 totals 15 residues. The CDR3 nucleotides read TGTGCCAGCAGTCCGTGGCTAGCGGGGAACAATGAGCAGTTCTTC. Its translation: CASSPWLAGNNEQFF.

Notes on this clone: The same CDR3 is also encoded by other DNA sequences in this sample. The gene calls are TRBV9 and TRBJ1-6; D possibly corresponds to TRBD1 (5 bases). The CDR3 has 16 amino acids. Trimming took 2 bases from V and 0 from J, leaving 9 bases between them. The germline V gene encodes CDR1 SGDLS and CDR2 YYNGEE. CDR3 nucleotides: TGTGCCAGCAGCGTCGGGGGGGGCTCCTATAATTCACCCCTCCACTTT. Translation gives CASSVGGGSYNSPLHF.

The rearrangement links TRBV7-6 to TRBJ1-1; D possibly corresponds to TRBD1 (5 bases). V gave up 5 bases and J gave up 0 bases, with 16 bases separating them. Per the germline V gene, CDR1 is SGHVS and CDR2 is FNYEAQ. CDR3 length: 16 amino acids. The CDR3 here is CASSPETEKLNTEAFF. CDR3 in DNA: TGTGCCAGCAGCCCAGAGACAGAGAAATTGAACACTGAAGCTTTCTTT.

The chain has TRBV12-5 and TRBJ2-7; possibly TRBD1 for D (6 bases). Germline V gene data show CDR1 as LGHNT and CDR2 as FRNRAP. V was trimmed by 7 bases and J by 4 bases, leaving 11 bases between them. There are 12 residues in the CDR3. The CDR3 nucleotides read TGTGCTAGTGCCCCGGACAGTTACGAGCAGTACTTC. It encodes CASAPDSYEQYF.

The CDR3 coding sequence is TGTGCCAGCAGTCGCGACAGCCGCAATCAGCCCCAGCATTTT. Protein sequence: CASSRDSRNQPQHF. The chain recombines TRBV6-6 with TRBJ1-5; D is possibly TRBD1 (5 bases). V was shortened by 5 bases and J by 2 bases, with 10 bases between the two germline ends. The V gene's germline CDR1 is MNHNY and CDR2 SVGAGI (reference sequence). CDR3 length: 14 residues.

The chain joins TRBV10-2 to TRBJ1-3, with 10 bases aligning to TRBD1. Per the germline V gene, CDR1 is WSHSY and CDR2 is SAAADI. With V trimmed by 3 bases and J by 0 bases, 8 bases remained unmatched. CDR3 length: 18 amino acids. CDR3 coding DNA: TGCGCCAGCAGTGACCCCGGGACAGGGGCGAGCTCTGGAAACACCATATATTTT. It codes for CASSDPGTGASSGNTIYF.

The rearrangement uses TRBV7-2 and TRBJ2-2; D is perhaps TRBD1 (6 bases). CDR3 length equals 15 residues. Trimming removed 2 bases from V and 0 bases from J, with 7 bases in between. Per the germline V gene, CDR1 is SGHTA and CDR2 is FQGNSA. This chain's CDR3 is CASSLYRANTGELFF. CDR3 nucleotides: TGTGCCAGCAGCTTATACAGGGCGAACACCGGGGAGCTGTTTTTT.

The gene calls are TRBV5-6 and TRBJ1-2; TRBD1 matches 7 bases. The germline V gene has CDR1 SGHDT and CDR2 YYEEEE. The V and J ends lost 7 bases and 3 bases, in that order; junction bases with no gene match: 9. The CDR3 has 14 residues. CDR3 bases: TGTGCCAGCTTCCCGGACAGGCGGGACTATGGCTACACCTTC. Translating it yields CASFPDRRDYGYTF.

The chain carries TRBV21-1 and TRBJ2-1; TRBD2 was called by the table and not checked on the DNA. TRBV21-1 represents a pseudogene. There are 16 residues in the CDR3. The CDR3: CASSKETGGTYNEQFF. The CDR3 DNA is TGTGCCAGCAGCAAAGAAACGGGGGGCACTTACAATGAGCAGTTCTTC.

The gene calls are TRBV29-1 and TRBJ2-4; TRBD2 might be the D (7 bases). CDR3 length equals 14 residues. The V end lost 7 bases, the J end lost 5 bases, and 18 bases lay between the germline ends. Germline loops: CDR1 SQVTM, CDR2 ANQGSEA. CDR3 coding DNA: TGCAGCGCCCGACCCCAAGGGGGGGAAAACATTCAGTACTTC. It yields the protein CSARPQGGENIQYF. The variable domain in full, with the rest retrieved from reference TRBV29-1 and TRBJ2-4, is SAVISQKPSRDICQRGTSLTIQCQVDSQVTMMFWYRQQPGQSLTLIATANQGSEATYESGFVIDKFPISRPNLTFSTLTVSNMSPEDSSIYLCSARPQGGENIQYFGAGTRLSVL.

This chain connects TRBV5-1 to TRBJ1-6; possibly TRBD1 for D (6 bases). Germline assignment: CDR1 SGHRS and CDR2 YFSETQ. CDR3 size: 14 residues. V shed 5 bases and J shed 6 bases, with 12 bases lying between them. CDR3 region: CASSIQGSNSPLHF. The CDR3 nucleotides are TGCGCCAGCAGTATACAGGGATCTAATTCACCCCTCCACTTT.

The chain is built from TRBV24-1 and TRBJ2-1; tentative D call: TRBD1 (5 bases). Trimming pared 0 bases from V and 1 base from J, leaving 9 bases between. The CDR3 has 16 residues. CDR1 and CDR2 (germline): KGHDR, SFDVKD. As DNA, the CDR3 is TGTGCCACCAGTGATTTGCGGCAGGGTTCCTACAATGAGCAGTTCTTC. This sequence encodes CATSDLRQGSYNEQFF.

The rearrangement uses TRBV4-2 and TRBJ1-3, with D hard to call. Germline V CDR1 and CDR2: LGHNA, YNFKEQ. This CDR3 is 17 amino acids long. V was clipped by 1 base and J by 0 bases, with 13 bases between them. In DNA, the CDR3 is TGTGCCAGCAGCCAAGTAAATTCGGGGAGCTCTGGAAACACCATATATTTT. Protein sequence: CASSQVNSGSSGNTIYF.

V usage is TRBV19 and J usage is TRBJ1-2, with D perhaps matching TRBD1 (6 bases). The CDR3 covers 16 residues. The ends were cut back, 4 bases at V and 6 bases at J, with 21 bases in the middle. The germline V gene encodes CDR1 LNHDA and CDR2 SQIVND (reference sequence). CDR3 coding DNA: TGTGCCAGTAGTACCCCTCTAGAGTCCAGGGGCGATGGCTACACCTTC. Translating gives CASSTPLESRGDGYTF.

The chain uses TRBV2 and TRBJ1-1, with 8 positions matching TRBD1. Germline V gene data show CDR1 as SNHLY and CDR2 as FYNNEI. V lost 6 bases and J lost 4; bases outside the gene matches: 10. The CDR3 has 15 residues. CDR3 sequence reads: CASRGTGSFSTEAFF. CDR3 DNA sequence: TGTGCCAGCAGAGGGACAGGATCCTTTAGCACTGAAGCTTTCTTT.

The chain couples TRBV15 to TRBJ2-3; 7 bases agree with TRBD2. Trimming cost V 5 bases and J 6 bases; bases outside gene matches: 5. This CDR3 contains 13 residues. Germline V CDR1 and CDR2: LNHNV, YYDKDF (reference sequence). The CDR3 reads CATSPNGGDTQYF. The CDR3 DNA reads TGTGCCACCAGCCCCAACGGGGGGGATACGCAGTATTTT.

With respect to this clone: Its ends do not fully match the called genes, so a read error is possible. This chain uses TRBV2 with TRBJ2-7; 8 bases map to TRBD1. The CDR3 loop spans 15 amino acids. Germline values: CDR1 SNHLY, CDR2 FYNNEI. CDR3 nucleotides: TGTGCCAGCAGTCTCACAGGGGGGACGCTATACGGGCAGTACTTC. Translating it yields CASSLTGGTLYGQYF. Full variable domain (missing parts from reference TRBV2 and TRBJ2-7): EPEVTQTPSHQVTQMGQEVILRCVPISNHLYFYWYRQILGQKVEFLVSFYNNEISEKSEIFDDQFSVERPDGSNFTLKIRSTKLEDSAMYFCASSLTGGTLYGQYFGPGTRLTVT.

The chain has TRBV18 and TRBJ2-7; 8 nucleotides align to TRBD2. CDR3 length equals 14 residues. Per the germline V gene, CDR1 is KGHSH and CDR2 is LQKENI. V gave up 2 bases and J gave up 0 bases; unmatched junction bases: 0. CDR3 in amino acids: CASSPGLASYEQYF. The CDR3 region has the DNA TGTGCCAGCTCACCAGGACTAGCCTCCTACGAGCAGTACTTC.

The chain is built from TRBV5-1 and TRBJ2-1; the match to TRBD2 covers 10 bases. The CDR3 sequence is 15 residues long. Germline values: CDR1 SGHRS, CDR2 YFSETQ. With V trimmed by 4 bases and J by 8 bases, 9 bases remained unmatched. The CDR3 protein is CASSQRLAGVDEQFF. The CDR3, as DNA: TGCGCCAGCAGCCAGAGGCTAGCGGGGGTCGATGAGCAGTTCTTC.

The DNA of the CDR3 is TGCGCCAGCAGTGATTGGGGGGGATACGAGCAGTACTTC. Protein product: CASSDWGGYEQYF. The chain combines TRBV10-2 with TRBJ2-7; 7 nucleotides agree with TRBD2. Per the germline V gene, CDR1 is WSHSY and CDR2 is SAAADI. V dropped 3 bases and J dropped 4; count of bases not matched to a gene: 3. The CDR3 has 13 residues.

The chain combines TRBV7-8 with TRBJ1-5, with D possibly being TRBD1 (5 bases). CDR3 size: 13 residues. Trimming took off 11 bases at V and 0 bases at J, with 11 bases between the two ends. Germline V CDR1 and CDR2: SGHVS, FQNEAQ. For the CDR3, the DNA is TGTGCCTCCGGGGGTAATAGCAATCAGCCCCAGCATTTT. Translation gives CASGGNSNQPQHF.

The genes are TRBV11-2 and TRBJ1-1, with no clear D. The CDR3 sequence is 14 residues long. Germline V lookup: CDR1 SGHAT, CDR2 FQNNGV. The V end was cut by 1 base, the J end by 8 bases, with 14 bases between. The CDR3 protein is CASSLGPARGEAFF. The CDR3 DNA reads TGTGCCAGCAGCTTAGGGCCAGCCCGGGGAGAAGCTTTCTTT.

V gene TRBV4-2 combines with J gene TRBJ2-3; D possibly corresponds to TRBD1 (6 bases). Trimming took off 1 base at V and 4 bases at J, with 6 bases between the two ends. The CDR3 runs to 13 residues. Looked up from germline, CDR1 is LGHNA and CDR2 is YNFKEQ. The DNA for the CDR3 is TGTGCCAGCAGCCAAGGGGGGCCAGATACGCAGTATTTT. Translation gives CASSQGGPDTQYF.

The chain uses TRBV2 and TRBJ2-3, with D perhaps matching TRBD2 (6 bases). The CDR3 spans 15 residues. Trimming took off 4 bases at V and 2 bases at J, with 13 bases between the two ends. In germline, CDR1 is SNHLY, CDR2 FYNNEI. CDR3 sequence reads: CASSGVGGTTDTQYF. Here the CDR3 DNA reads TGTGCCAGCAGTGGTGTGGGGGGTACCACAGATACGCAGTATTTT.

V usage is TRBV5-5 and J usage is TRBJ1-4; 9 nucleotides line up with TRBD1. Germline CDR1 reads SGHKS; CDR2 reads YYEKEE (reference sequence). V shed 2 bases, J shed 6 bases, and the junction held 8 bases outside the gene matches. This CDR3 region has 16 residues. DNA for the CDR3: TGTGCCAGCAGCTTAAGACAGGGGGGAAGAGATGAAAAACTGTTTTTT. It encodes CASSLRQGGRDEKLFF.

This clone has just one count. The chain recombines TRBV27 with TRBJ2-7; TRBD1 is a possible D gene (6 bases). CDR1 and CDR2 from the germline V gene are MNHEY and SMNVEV (reference sequence). V was trimmed by 2 bases and J by 7 bases, leaving 9 bases between them. The CDR3 sequence is 12 residues long. Here the CDR3 reads CASSLIGQEQYF. For the CDR3, the DNA is TGTGCCAGCAGTTTAATCGGACAGGAGCAGTACTTC.

The rearrangement joins TRBV4-1 to TRBJ2-3, with D possibly matching TRBD1 (5 bases). V gave up 0 bases and J gave up 8 bases, with 15 bases separating them. The V gene's germline CDR1 is MGHRA and CDR2 YSYEKL. The CDR3 spans 15 residues. CDR3 DNA: TGCGCCAGCAGCCAAGATCAGGGCAATTTTGGTACGCAGTATTTT. It translates to CASSQDQGNFGTQYF.

The chain combines TRBV3-1 (or the pseudogene TRBV3-2) with TRBJ2-3; D is unclear. This CDR3 has 14 amino acids. The germline V and J ends were trimmed by 0 bases and 3 bases, with 7 bases remaining between them. Germline V lookup: CDR1 LGHDT, CDR2 YNNKEL (reference sequence). For the CDR3, the DNA is TGTGCCAGCAGCCAAGATTGGCTTACAGATACGCAGTATTTT. This translates into CASSQDWLTDTQYF.